This T cell receptor (beta chain) was recorded in a study of cytomegalovirus exposure and HLA in healthy donors. The PCR made use of 60 Vbeta and 13 Jbeta primers. The protocol was immunoSEQ multiplex PCR, while the TCRdb copy is restricted to in-frame clones and leaves out a portion. The data show 310,000 or so clones, around nine tenths seen once. The germline V and J ends were trimmed by 3 bases and 3 bases, with 8 bases remaining between them. Per germline, CDR1 SGHTA and CDR2 FQGTGA. The CDR3 covers 13 residues. The material sequenced was PBMCs. The TCR was taken from a young woman in good health and CMV-seronegative. V is TRBV7-3 and J is TRBJ1-1; D ambiguous. Here the CDR3 DNA reads TGTGCCAGCAGCTTTACACCTTACACTGAAGCTTTCTTT. Translated: CASSFTPYTEAFF.